This is a list of T cell receptor beta chains from one sample in a study of post-analysis software for immune sequencing data. MiXCR, applied by TCRdb to the PCR reads, yields one record per CDR3 protein. Found here are hundreds of thousands of distinct CDR3 sequences, roughly 29% of them singletons; the top ten hold approximately 0.6%. Sequencing was carried out using blood. The receptors shown here come from a girl under 18 with multiple sclerosis. Both conserved end residues are part of each CDR3. A D gene is named only where the DNA matches it firmly. Clone sizes are given selectively: once, few, many, or a class where the clone is expanded.

d_gene	v_gene	abundance	j_gene	CDR3nt	CDR3aa
-	TRBV27	few	TRBJ1-2	TGTGCCAGCAGTGGCAGGGCTACTCAGATTAACTATGGCTACACCTTC	CASSGRATQINYGYTF
TRBD1	TRBV9	-	TRBJ1-4	TGTGCCAGCAGCCCTCCGACAGGGGGGGATGAAAAACTGTTTTTT	CASSPPTGGDEKLFF
TRBD1	TRBV9	-	TRBJ1-6	TGTGCCAGCAGCGGCGGGGCCGGGACAGGGGTCCATAATTCACCCCTCCACTTT	CASSGGAGTGVHNSPLHF
TRBD2	TRBV6-2/TRBV6-3	few	TRBJ2-1	TGTGCCAGCAGGGAGACTAGCCCTCTCAATGAGCAGTTCTTC	CASRETSPLNEQFF
-	TRBV7-2	-	TRBJ1-5	TGTGCCAGCAGCTTTTTTTCGGGTGACAATCAGCCCCAGCATTTT	CASSFFSGDNQPQHF
-	TRBV28	-	TRBJ2-1	TGTGCCAGCAGTCCCCTTATAGGGGGCTCCTACAATGAGCAGTTCTTC	CASSPLIGGSYNEQFF
TRBD1	TRBV6-1	-	TRBJ2-7	TGTGCCAGCAGTGAACGGGGACAGGTAAAATCCTACGAGCAGTACTTC	CASSERGQVKSYEQYF
TRBD1	TRBV10-3	-	TRBJ1-5	TGTGCCATCAGGGCAGGGGGCTTGGGGGACCAGCCCCAGCATTTT	CAIRAGGLGDQPQHF
TRBD2	TRBV7-6	few	TRBJ2-7	TGTGCCAGCAGGACTAGCGGGGGGAACAATGAGCAGTACTTC	CASRTSGGNNEQYF
TRBD2	TRBV20-1	-	TRBJ2-6	TGCAGTGCTGTCGGGCGGGGGGCCTCTGGGGCCAACGTCCTGACTTTC	CSAVGRGASGANVLTF
TRBD2	TRBV12-3/TRBV12-4	-	TRBJ2-3	TGTGCCAGCAGTCGACTAGGACTAGGCCCAGATACGCAGTATTTT	CASSRLGLGPDTQYF
TRBD1	TRBV29-1	few	TRBJ2-1	TGCAGCGTCGAGTTGACAGGGAACAATGAGCAGTTCTTC	CSVELTGNNEQFF
TRBD2	TRBV29-1	-	TRBJ2-1	TGCAGCGCCCGGACTAGCAGGTACCCTGAGGTTGAGCAGTTCTTC	CSARTSRYPEVEQFF
-	TRBV15	few	TRBJ2-1	TGTGCCACCAGCAGGTTATCCCTTGGGTCCTACAATGAGCAGTTCTTC	CATSRLSLGSYNEQFF
-	TRBV7-2	many	TRBJ2-1	TGTGCCAGCAGCTTAGCGGGAAGGTCCTACAATGAGCAGTTCTTC	CASSLAGRSYNEQFF
TRBD1	TRBV4-3	-	TRBJ2-2	TGCGCCAGCAGCCTCCGGCCGGCCGGGACAGGCGGTTTGGGGGAGCTGTTTTTT	CASSLRPAGTGGLGELFF
TRBD1	TRBV6-5	-	TRBJ1-4	TGTGCCAGCAGTCCCCGCCTGGGACAGGTCCATGAAAAACTGTTTTTT	CASSPRLGQVHEKLFF
-	TRBV20-1	-	TRBJ1-6	TGCAATGCTAGAGAATCTTCACCCCTCCACTTT	CNARESSPLHF
-	TRBV6-1	-	TRBJ1-1	TGTGCCAGCAGCCGAGACAGGATTGAAGCTTTCTTT	CASSRDRIEAFF
TRBD1	TRBV6-2/TRBV6-3	-	TRBJ2-2	TGTGCCAGCAGGAGGGACAGGGCCAACACCGGGGAGCTGTTTTTT	CASRRDRANTGELFF
-	TRBV20-1	few	TRBJ1-2	TGCAGTGCTAGACCCCAATCCGGGCCCTCCTATGGCTACACCTTC	CSARPQSGPSYGYTF
TRBD2	TRBV20-1	-	TRBJ2-1	TGCAGTGCGCACCCGGGGGGTGGATCCTACAATGAGCAGTTCTTC	CSAHPGGGSYNEQFF
TRBD2	TRBV10-3	-	TRBJ2-3	TGTGCCATCAGTGTGTCGGGAGGCAGCACAGATACGCAGTATTTT	CAISVSGGSTDTQYF